The clone carrying this T cell receptor beta chain has a count of ten or more. Its antigen is not known. For TCR beta, libraries came from quantitative 5'-RACE with molecular barcodes. MiXCR was run by TCRdb on the 5' RACE reads, yielding one entry per CDR3 protein. This table holds more than 650,000 distinct CDR3 sequences, about an eighth found once. This sample was included in a study of CD8 T cells in ankylosing spondylitis. General study points: For ankylosing spondylitis blood, a TCR beta motif of seven to nine highly homologous variants appeared characteristic. CD8+ cells made up the disease-linked clones, which were relatively rare in peripheral blood. There were earlier reports of some motif variants in reactive arthritis synovial fluid and blood. In ankylosing spondylitis patients, matched synovial fluid reportedly showed significant enrichment of disease-linked clones.

The CDR3 extends over 11 amino acids. V gave up 3 bases and J gave up 5 bases, with 7 bases separating them. Germline V CDR1 and CDR2: SQVTM, ANQGSEA. The receptor comes from a male donor with ankylosing spondylitis. The chain carries TRBV29-1 and TRBJ2-5, with TRBD1 as a possible D gene (5 bases). The sample was blood, either unsorted or a sorted T cell fraction (not recorded which). CDR3 DNA sequence: TGCAGCGTTGAGAAGGGGGAGACCCAGTACTTC. It specifies CSVEKGETQYF.